The rows below give T cell receptor beta chains drawn from one sample of a study of blood T cell repertoires in COVID-19. This table comes from immunoSEQ multiplex PCR, and its TCRdb copy is limited to in-frame clones, with some not included. The table records 91,000 or so clones, approximately 86% of them present only once. Material: peripheral blood. These receptors all stem from a woman in her fifties or sixties in a cohort sampled during active or convalescent COVID-19. CDR3s include the opening cysteine and the closing phenylalanine or tryptophan.

TRBV2	TRBJ1-5	CASREAGHSNQPQHF
TRBV18	TRBJ1-2	CASSPGTGHYGYTF
TRBV23-1	TRBJ1-2	CASSQSLDNYGYTF
TRBV20-1	TRBJ2-3	CSAPSRDTQYF
TRBV10-3	TRBJ1-2	CAISAGQGAVGYTF
TRBV7-9	TRBJ2-2	CASSLWWRPGTGELFF
TRBV10-1	TRBJ2-7	CASILDRGGAYEQYF
TRBV7-8	TRBJ1-3	CASSMTGSGNTIYF
TRBV3-1/TRBV3-2	TRBJ2-3	CASSRGQGYGTDTQYF
TRBV9	TRBJ1-3	CASSVGRGRANTIYF
TRBV5-1	TRBJ2-7	CASSWGTGGYEQYF
TRBV11-2	TRBJ2-5	CASSLGPSGGETQYF
TRBV7-3	TRBJ1-6	CASSLRRGGNSPLHF
TRBV9	TRBJ2-2	CASSQGDGELFF
TRBV29-1	TRBJ1-2	CSAPRGGLNGYTF
TRBV11-3	TRBJ1-6	CASSLGTGTNSPLHF
TRBV5-1	TRBJ2-2	CASSTGDTGELFF
TRBV6-6	TRBJ1-1	CASSPRWGGGGEAFF
TRBV24-1	TRBJ2-3	CATSDLGADPGGSVPDTQYF
TRBV6-1	TRBJ1-3	CASSEVRTGSGNTIYF
TRBV2	TRBJ1-2	CASSEASYGYTF
TRBV27	TRBJ2-3	CASSFGASTGTTDTQYF
TRBV11-2	TRBJ1-4	CASSLGSNEKLFF
TRBV11-2	TRBJ1-4	CASSTRTVATNEKLFF
TRBV20-1	TRBJ2-5	CSASPPHHQETQYF
TRBV25-1	TRBJ1-1	CASRKQGRTEAFF
TRBV7-9	TRBJ1-1	CASSLEEVEAFF
TRBV27	TRBJ2-3	CASSPGLAGHDTQYF
TRBV18	TRBJ1-1	CASSPSTGLDLATEAFF
TRBV7-9	TRBJ1-1	CASRQDSEAFF
TRBV5-5	TRBJ2-7	CASSRDRFEQYF
TRBV3-1/TRBV3-2	TRBJ2-4	CASSLREAKNIQYF
TRBV1	TRBJ2-5	CTSSQELADQETQYF
TRBV2	TRBJ1-3	CASRDRGYTIYF
TRBV3-1/TRBV3-2	TRBJ1-1	CASSHDRENTEAFF
TRBV29-1	TRBJ2-1	CSVGVGSNEQFF
TRBV5-4	TRBJ2-7	CASSLGGGSTYEQYF
TRBV7-3	TRBJ2-1	CASSFTGLPHEQFF
TRBV28	TRBJ2-5	CASSLTGGLETQYF
TRBV5-1	TRBJ2-1	CASSLGILSTFGEQFF
TRBV10-3	TRBJ2-7	CAISEKQGPYEQYF
TRBV6-6	TRBJ2-5	CASSYSLAGETQYF
TRBV2	TRBJ2-7	CASSEAMTGTYEQYF
TRBV15	TRBJ2-7	CATSFRQGYEQYF
TRBV28	TRBJ2-2	CASNSLVNTGELFF
TRBV5-6	TRBJ1-1	CASSMDRDTEAFF
TRBV29-1	TRBJ1-5	CSIRQGVNQPQHF
TRBV27	TRBJ1-6	CASSSGESSYNSPLHF
TRBV7-3	TRBJ2-3	CASSPMLLAGADTQYF